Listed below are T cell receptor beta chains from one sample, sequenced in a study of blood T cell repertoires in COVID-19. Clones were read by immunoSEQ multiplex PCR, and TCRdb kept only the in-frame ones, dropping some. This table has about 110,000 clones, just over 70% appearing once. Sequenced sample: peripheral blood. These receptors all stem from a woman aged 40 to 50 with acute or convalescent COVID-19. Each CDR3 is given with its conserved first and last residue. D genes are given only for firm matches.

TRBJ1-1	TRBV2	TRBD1	CASSQGQGTEAFF
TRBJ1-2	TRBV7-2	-	CASSWSPGVWDGYTF
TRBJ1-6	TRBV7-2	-	CASSLLTGTNSPLHF
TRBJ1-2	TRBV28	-	CASTDSTNYGYTF
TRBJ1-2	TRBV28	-	CASSLLGAGAHGYTF
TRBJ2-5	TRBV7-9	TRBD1	CASSTQRQGDGETQYF
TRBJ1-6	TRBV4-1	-	CASSPQRHNSPLHF
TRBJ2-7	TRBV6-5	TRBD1	CASSLGQGVYEQYF
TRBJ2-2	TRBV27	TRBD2	CASSRRSGLAGFGGELFF
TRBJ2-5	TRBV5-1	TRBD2	CASSLALAGGQETQYF
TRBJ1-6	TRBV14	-	CASSQWYSNSPLHF
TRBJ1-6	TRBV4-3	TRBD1	CASSQERQGLGNSPLHF
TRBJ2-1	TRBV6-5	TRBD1	CASATGTGGGDEQFF
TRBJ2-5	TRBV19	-	CATTPVAGQETQYF
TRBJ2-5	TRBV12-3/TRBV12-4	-	CASSTSIETQYF
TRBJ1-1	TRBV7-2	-	CASSQNMYTEAFF
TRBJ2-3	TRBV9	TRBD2	CASSITSGGARDTQYF
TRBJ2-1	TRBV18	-	CASSPGVTGLSTAEGYNEQFF
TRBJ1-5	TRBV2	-	CASSGGGGGNQPQHF
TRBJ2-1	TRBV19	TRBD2	CASSIGAGGNNEQFF
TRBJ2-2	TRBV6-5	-	CASKGRTNTGELFF
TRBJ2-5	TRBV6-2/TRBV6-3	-	CASSPLNLAMETQYF
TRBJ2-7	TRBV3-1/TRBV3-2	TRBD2	CASSQLGRGGAYEQYF
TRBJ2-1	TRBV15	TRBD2	CATSRVAGSYNEQFF
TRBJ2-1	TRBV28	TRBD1	CASTMDRGDSEQFF
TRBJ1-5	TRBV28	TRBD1	CASSPPTGTQPQHF
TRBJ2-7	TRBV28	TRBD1	CASSLPGGVYEQYF
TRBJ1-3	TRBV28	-	CASSPAGTAGNTIYF
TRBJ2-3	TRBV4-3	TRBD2	CASSFGTSGGDTQYF
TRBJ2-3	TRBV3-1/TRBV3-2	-	CASSHSTRDTQYF
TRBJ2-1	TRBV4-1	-	CASSKAVGDSYNEQFF
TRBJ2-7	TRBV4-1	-	CASSQGGRGYEQYF
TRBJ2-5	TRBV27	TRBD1	CASSPNDRAQETQYF
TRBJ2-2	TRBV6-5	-	CASSYGVSTGELFF
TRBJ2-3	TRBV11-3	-	CASSLRGNTDTQYF
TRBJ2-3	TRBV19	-	CASNRVVGTDTQYF
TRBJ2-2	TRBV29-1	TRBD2	CSVEGGGHTGELFF
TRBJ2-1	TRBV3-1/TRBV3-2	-	CASSQDRRRYNEQFF
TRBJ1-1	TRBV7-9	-	CANYSEGPPEAFF
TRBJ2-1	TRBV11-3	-	CASSLGLASREQFF
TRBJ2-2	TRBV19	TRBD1	CASSSGQGTTGELFF
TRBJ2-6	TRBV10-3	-	CAISETLDSRSGANVLTF